The next 8 T cell receptor beta chains were all read from a single sample in a study of spatial heterogeneity in lung cancer. TCRdb analysed the 5' RACE reads with MiXCR anew, one entry per CDR3 protein. The data show tens of thousands of distinct CDR3 sequences, approximately 12% seen once. Time point: sample taken at primary tumor resection. Whole RNA from tumor, nontumor lung or frozen PBMC was sequenced unsorted. The material sequenced was PBMCs, taken at surgery. These receptors originate from a male donor with early-stage non-small cell lung cancer.

The sample holds many counts of this clonotype. V gene TRBV28 combines with J gene TRBJ1-3, with D possibly matching TRBD1 (6 bases). This CDR3 has 15 residues. V lost 8 bases and J 3 bases, leaving 17 bases between the germline ends. CDR1 is MDHEN and CDR2 is SYDVKM in the germline V gene. DNA of the CDR3: TGTGCCAGCGAAGGGACATGGGCAGGTGGAAACACCATATATTTT. Protein sequence: CASEGTWAGGNTIYF.

A few counts support this clonotype. This chain uses TRBV7-9 with TRBJ2-5, with 7 positions matching TRBD2. The CDR3 is made up of 17 amino acids. The V gene's germline CDR1 is SEHNR and CDR2 FQNEAQ (reference sequence). V dropped 4 bases and J dropped 5; count of bases not matched to a gene: 16. The CDR3 DNA follows: TGTGCCAGCAGCTCGCGAATCAGCGGGGCGTCGGGGGAGACCCAGTACTTC. This gives the protein CASSSRISGASGETQYF.

This clonotype was picked up a small number of times. J is TRBJ1-1 and V is TRBV6-6, with 11 bases that match TRBD1. V gave up 5 bases and J gave up 6 bases; unmatched junction bases: 8. Germline values: CDR1 MNHNY, CDR2 SVGAGI (reference sequence). The CDR3 is 15 residues long. CDR3 amino acids: CASSDAGTGGAEAFF. The CDR3 nucleotides read TGTGCCAGCAGTGACGCTGGGACAGGGGGGGCTGAAGCTTTCTTT.

There are a few counts of this clonotype. The V gene is TRBV25-1, the J gene TRBJ2-2, with D unresolved. The CDR3 covers 13 residues. Trimming cost V 7 bases and J 1 base, with 7 bases left between them. Germline V gives CDR1 MGHDK, CDR2 SYGVNS. The CDR3 coding sequence is TGTGCCAGCAACGCAGGGAACACCGGGGAGCTGTTTTTT. Its protein product is CASNAGNTGELFF. Filled out from reference TRBV25-1 and TRBJ2-2, the complete variable domain reads EADIYQTPRYLVIGTGKKITLECSQTMGHDKMYWYQQDPGMELHLIHYSYGVNSTEKGDLSSESTVSRIRTEHFPLTLESARPSHTSQYLCASNAGNTGELFFGEGSRLTVL.

The chain has TRBV7-2 and TRBJ2-2; 9 bases match TRBD1. V was pared by 5 bases and J by 6 bases, with 4 bases of the junction left unmatched. Germline values: CDR1 SGHTA, CDR2 FQGNSA. The CDR3 sequence is 14 residues long. CDR3: CASSRDRAAGELFF. In DNA, the CDR3 is TGTGCCAGCAGCCGGGACAGGGCTGCCGGGGAGCTGTTTTTT.

The rearrangement joins TRBV7-2 to TRBJ2-2; no definite D call. The CDR3 is 14 amino acids. Looked up from germline, CDR1 is SGHTA and CDR2 is FQGNSA. V lost 2 bases and J 1 base, leaving 5 bases between the germline ends. The CDR3 is CASSLMGNTGELFF. CDR3 nucleotides: TGTGCCAGCAGCTTAATGGGGAACACCGGGGAGCTGTTTTTT.

Comments on this clonotype: This may be a read error, as it is one base from a much larger clone. Because the CDR3 is missing its conserved closing phenylalanine or tryptophan, this is likely a read error. The chain is built from TRBV7-8 and TRBJ1-2, with D unclear. The ends were cut back, 4 bases at V and 3 bases at J, with 6 bases in the middle. This CDR3 contains 12 residues. CDR1 and CDR2 from the germline V gene are SGHVS and FQNEAQ. The CDR3 loop is CASSWSDYGYTL. CDR3 DNA: TGTGCCAGCAGCTGGTCGGACTATGGCTACACCTTG.

This clonotype has a handful of counts. The chain couples TRBV4-2 to TRBJ2-6; D possibly corresponds to TRBD2 (5 bases). This CDR3 region has 17 residues. The V end lost 1 base, the J end lost 3 bases, and 13 bases lay between the germline ends. CDR1 and CDR2 (germline): LGHNA, YNFKEQ. CDR3 sequence (DNA): TGTGCCAGCAGCCAAGTAGGAGGTACCGGTGGGGCCAACGTCCTGACTTTC. This translates into CASSQVGGTGGANVLTF.